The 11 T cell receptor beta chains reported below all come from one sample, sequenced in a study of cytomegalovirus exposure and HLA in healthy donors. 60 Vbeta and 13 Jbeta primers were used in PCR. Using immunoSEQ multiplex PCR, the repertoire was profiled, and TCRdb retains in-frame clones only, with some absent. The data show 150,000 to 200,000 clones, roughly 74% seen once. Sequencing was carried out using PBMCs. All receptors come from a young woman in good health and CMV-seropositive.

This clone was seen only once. The CDR3 region has the DNA TGTGCCAGCAGTTCGCCGGGACAGGGCACAGATACGCAGTATTTT. It yields the protein CASSSPGQGTDTQYF. The chain joins TRBV28 to TRBJ2-3; 8 nucleotides agree with TRBD1. Per germline, CDR1 MDHEN and CDR2 SYDVKM. V gave up 4 bases and J gave up 1 base; unmatched junction bases: 4. The CDR3 consists of 15 residues.

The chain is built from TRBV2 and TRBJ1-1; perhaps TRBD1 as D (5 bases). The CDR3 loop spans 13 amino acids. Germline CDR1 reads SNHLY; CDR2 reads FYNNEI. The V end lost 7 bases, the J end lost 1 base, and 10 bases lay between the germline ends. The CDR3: CASNVDKNTEAFF. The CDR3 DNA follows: TGTGCCAGCAATGTGGACAAGAACACTGAAGCTTTCTTT.

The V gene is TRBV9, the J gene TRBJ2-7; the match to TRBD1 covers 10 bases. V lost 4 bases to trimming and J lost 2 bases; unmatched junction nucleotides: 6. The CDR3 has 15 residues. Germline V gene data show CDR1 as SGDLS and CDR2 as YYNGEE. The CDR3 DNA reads TGTGCCAGCAGCCTTACCGGACAGGGGGCCTACGAGCAGTACTTC. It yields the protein CASSLTGQGAYEQYF.

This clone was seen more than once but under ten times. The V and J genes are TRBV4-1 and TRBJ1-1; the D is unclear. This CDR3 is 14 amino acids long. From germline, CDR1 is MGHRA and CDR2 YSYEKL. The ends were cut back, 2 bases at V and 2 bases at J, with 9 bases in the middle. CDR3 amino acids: CASSQIQKNTEAFF. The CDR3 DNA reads TGCGCCAGCAGCCAAATCCAGAAAAACACTGAAGCTTTCTTT.

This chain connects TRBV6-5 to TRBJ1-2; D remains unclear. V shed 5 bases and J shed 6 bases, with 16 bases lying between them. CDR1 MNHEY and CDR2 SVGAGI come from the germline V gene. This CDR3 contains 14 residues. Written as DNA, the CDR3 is TGTGCCAGCAGTGCGGCCGGGGTCCCTGATGGCTACACCTTC. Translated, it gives CASSAAGVPDGYTF.

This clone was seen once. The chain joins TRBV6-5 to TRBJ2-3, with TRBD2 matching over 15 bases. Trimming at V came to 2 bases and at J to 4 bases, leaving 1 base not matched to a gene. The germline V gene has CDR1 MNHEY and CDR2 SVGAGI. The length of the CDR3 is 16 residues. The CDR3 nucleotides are TGTGCCAGCAGTTACGGACTAGCGGGAGGGCCAGATACGCAGTATTTT. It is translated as CASSYGLAGGPDTQYF.

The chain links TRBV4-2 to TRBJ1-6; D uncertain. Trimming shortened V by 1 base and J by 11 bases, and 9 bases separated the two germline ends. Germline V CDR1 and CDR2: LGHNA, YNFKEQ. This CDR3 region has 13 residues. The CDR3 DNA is TGTGCCAGCAGCCAAGTTAGAGATCCACCCCTCCACTTT. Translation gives CASSQVRDPPLHF.

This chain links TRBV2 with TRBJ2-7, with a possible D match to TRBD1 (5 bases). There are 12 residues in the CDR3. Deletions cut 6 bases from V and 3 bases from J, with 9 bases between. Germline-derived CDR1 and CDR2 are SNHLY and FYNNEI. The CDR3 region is CASRDTYYEQYF. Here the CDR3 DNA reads TGTGCCAGCAGGGACACCTACTACGAGCAGTACTTC.

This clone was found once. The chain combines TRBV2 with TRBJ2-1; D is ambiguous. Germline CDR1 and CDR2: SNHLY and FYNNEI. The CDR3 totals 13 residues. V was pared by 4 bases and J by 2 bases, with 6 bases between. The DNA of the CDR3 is TGTGCCAGCAGTGCGGCGGCCTACAATGAGCAGTTCTTC. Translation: CASSAAAYNEQFF.

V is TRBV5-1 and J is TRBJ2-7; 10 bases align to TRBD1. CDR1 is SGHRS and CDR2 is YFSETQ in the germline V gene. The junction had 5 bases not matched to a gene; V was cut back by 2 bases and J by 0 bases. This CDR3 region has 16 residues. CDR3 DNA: TGCGCCAGCAGCTTAACCGGGACAGGGGCCTCCTACGAGCAGTACTTC. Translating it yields CASSLTGTGASYEQYF.

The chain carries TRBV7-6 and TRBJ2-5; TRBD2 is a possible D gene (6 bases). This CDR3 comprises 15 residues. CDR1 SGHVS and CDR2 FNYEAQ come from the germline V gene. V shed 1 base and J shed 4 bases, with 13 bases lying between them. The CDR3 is CASSLVATSSETQYF. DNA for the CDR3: TGTGCCAGCAGCTTAGTGGCGACTAGTTCAGAGACCCAGTACTTC.